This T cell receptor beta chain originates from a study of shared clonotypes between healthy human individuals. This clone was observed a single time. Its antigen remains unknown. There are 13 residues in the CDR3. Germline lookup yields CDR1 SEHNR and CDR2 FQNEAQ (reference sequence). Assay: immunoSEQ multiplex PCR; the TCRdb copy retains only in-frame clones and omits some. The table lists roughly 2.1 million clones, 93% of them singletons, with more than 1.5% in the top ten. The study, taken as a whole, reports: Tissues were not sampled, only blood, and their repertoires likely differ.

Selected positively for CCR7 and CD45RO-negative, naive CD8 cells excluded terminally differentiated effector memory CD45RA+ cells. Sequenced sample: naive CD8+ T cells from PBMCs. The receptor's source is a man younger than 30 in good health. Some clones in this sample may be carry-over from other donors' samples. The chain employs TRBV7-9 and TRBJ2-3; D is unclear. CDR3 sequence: CAWYAPHTDTQYF. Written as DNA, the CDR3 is TGTGCGTGGTACGCACCACACACAGATACGCAGTATTTT. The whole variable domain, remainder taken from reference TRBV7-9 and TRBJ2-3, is DTGVSQNPRHKITKRGQNVTFRCDPISEHNRLYWYRQTLGQGPEFLTYFQNEAQLEKSRLLSDRFSAERPKGSFSTLEIQRTEQGDSAMYLCAWYAPHTDTQYFGPGTRLTVL.